This TCR beta chain was sequenced in a study of cytomegalovirus exposure and HLA in healthy donors. Whole-study results and caveats: Upon later analysis, TCR association rates were observed to vary by HLA locus, being highest for DRB1 and lowest for HLA-C. Accounts indicate the classifier identified cytomegalovirus status with strong specificity and sensitivity.

The PCR ran on 60 Vbeta and 13 Jbeta primers. Only in-frame clones appear in the TCRdb table, and some are missing; sequencing was by immunoSEQ multiplex PCR. The table for this sample gives around 80,000 clones. The CDR3 is 17 amino acids. CDR1 is SGHRS and CDR2 is YFSETQ in the germline V gene. J was trimmed by 1 base and V by 5 bases; bases with no gene match: 7. Notes on this clone: Its antigen is not identified.

This clonotype originated in a boy aged 5-17 years in good health and CMV-seronegative. The rearrangement uses TRBV5-1 and TRBJ2-3; TRBD2 matches 13 bases. Sequencing was performed on PBMCs. CDR3 residues: CASSPRTSGGRTDTQYF. The CDR3 region has the DNA TGCGCCAGCAGTCCCCGGACTAGCGGGGGTCGCACAGATACGCAGTATTTT.